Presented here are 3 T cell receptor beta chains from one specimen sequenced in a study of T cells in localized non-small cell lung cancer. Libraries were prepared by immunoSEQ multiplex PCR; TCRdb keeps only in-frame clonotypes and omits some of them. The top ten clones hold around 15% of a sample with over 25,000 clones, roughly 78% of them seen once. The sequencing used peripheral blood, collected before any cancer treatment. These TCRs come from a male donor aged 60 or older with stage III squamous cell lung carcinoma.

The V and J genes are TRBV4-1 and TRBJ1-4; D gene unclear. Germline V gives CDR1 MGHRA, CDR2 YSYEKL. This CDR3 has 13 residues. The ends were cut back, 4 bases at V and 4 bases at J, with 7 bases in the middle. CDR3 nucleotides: TGCGCCAGCAGCCTACGTCTTAATGAAAAACTGTTTTTT. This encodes CASSLRLNEKLFF.

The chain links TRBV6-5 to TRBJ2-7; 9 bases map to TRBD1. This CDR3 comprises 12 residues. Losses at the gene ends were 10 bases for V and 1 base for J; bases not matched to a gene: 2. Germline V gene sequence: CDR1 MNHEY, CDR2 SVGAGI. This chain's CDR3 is CATGTGSYEQYF. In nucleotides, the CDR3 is TGTGCCACCGGGACAGGGTCCTACGAGCAGTACTTC.

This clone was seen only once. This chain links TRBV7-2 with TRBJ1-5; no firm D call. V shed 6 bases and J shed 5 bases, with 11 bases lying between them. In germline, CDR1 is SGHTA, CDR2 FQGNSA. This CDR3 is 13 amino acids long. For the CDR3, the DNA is TGTGCCAGCAGTTTAACCGGTTATCAGCCCCAGCATTTT. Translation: CASSLTGYQPQHF.